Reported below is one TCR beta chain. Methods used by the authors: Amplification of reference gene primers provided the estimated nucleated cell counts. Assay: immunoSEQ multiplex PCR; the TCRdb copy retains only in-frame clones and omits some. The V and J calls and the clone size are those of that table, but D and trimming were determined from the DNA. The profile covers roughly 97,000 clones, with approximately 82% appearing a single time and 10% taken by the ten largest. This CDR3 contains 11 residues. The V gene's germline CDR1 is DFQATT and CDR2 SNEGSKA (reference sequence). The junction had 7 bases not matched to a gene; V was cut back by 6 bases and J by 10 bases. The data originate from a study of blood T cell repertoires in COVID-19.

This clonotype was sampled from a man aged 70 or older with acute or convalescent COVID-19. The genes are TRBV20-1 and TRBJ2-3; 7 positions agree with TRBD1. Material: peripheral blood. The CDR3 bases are TGCAGTGCCGAACAGGGGACACCGCAGTATTTT. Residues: CSAEQGTPQYF.